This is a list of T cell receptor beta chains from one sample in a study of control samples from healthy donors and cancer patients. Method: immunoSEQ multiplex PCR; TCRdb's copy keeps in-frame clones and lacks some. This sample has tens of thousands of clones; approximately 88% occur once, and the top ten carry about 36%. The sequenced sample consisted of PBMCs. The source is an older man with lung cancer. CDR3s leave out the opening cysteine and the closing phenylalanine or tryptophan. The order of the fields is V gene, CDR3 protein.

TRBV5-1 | ASSRESYEQY
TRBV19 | ASSILRDGGYYGGYT
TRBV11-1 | ASSLYDRGSYT
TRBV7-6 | ASSPQWNQPQH
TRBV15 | ATSRDRANQPQH
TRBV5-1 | ASSLEHNTGELF
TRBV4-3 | ASSHGTGDNEQY
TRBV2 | ASRETGNQPQH
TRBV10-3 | AVGTANNYGYT
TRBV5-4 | ASSRQGLDNSPLH
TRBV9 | ASSVGAGGAYEQY
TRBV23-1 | ASFGSGAPQH
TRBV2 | ASSSDSSVEF